The clone carrying this T cell receptor (beta chain) was counted a few times. The authors' processing: Reference gene primer amplification gave estimated nucleated cell counts. Generated by immunoSEQ multiplex PCR, the TCRdb table keeps only in-frame clones and is missing some. From that table come the V and J calls and clone size; the DNA was used to work out D and trimming. Of tens of thousands of clones listed, 79% are singletons. The data belong to a study of blood T cell repertoires in COVID-19. Study background: The study drew acute and convalescent COVID-19 samples from the United States, Italy and Spain. Sources were T cells, B-cell-depleted T cells, or PBMCs; the material itself was cDNA or gDNA.

Sequenced input: peripheral blood. The origin of this receptor is a man aged 55 to 70 with active or convalescent COVID-19.

CDR3 DNA sequence: TGTGCCAGCAGTTTTTCCCGGGGGAACACTGAAGCTTTCTTT. Translating it yields CASSFSRGNTEAFF. The J gene is TRBJ1-1, the V gene TRBV6-2 or TRBV6-3; D gene ambiguous. Germline CDR1 reads MNHEY; CDR2 reads SVGEGT. The germline V and J ends were trimmed by 4 bases and 1 base, with 10 bases remaining between them. The CDR3 is 14 amino acids.